This T cell receptor (beta chain) is drawn from a study of T-cell reconstitution after alpha-beta-depleted transplantation in children (TCRdb year 2016). General notes on the study: The study quantitatively tracked T-cell immune reconstitution after TCRalphabeta/CD19-depleted allogeneic hematopoietic cell transplantation in children using TCR repertoire profiling.

The CDR3 measures 15 amino acids from cysteine to phenylalanine. The only DNA kept is the CDR3, 45 bases in frame from the first base. For CDR1 and CDR2, the germline V gene (reference sequence) lists DFQATT and SNEGSKA. The V end loses 4 bases and the J end loses 4 bases, and a stretch of 18 bases separates them. This clonotype has only a few counts. Its specific antigen is unknown. Per-base quality was not reported, and no clone a single base away is much larger than it. Library generation was performed with PCR. TCRdb names Illumina HiSeq 2500 as the instrument used. To normalize quantification of the TCRbeta repertoire, the TCR libraries were built with molecular barcoding that relied on unique molecular identifiers. TCRdb reprocessing: public reads trimmed at Q25 with fastp, clones called with MiXCR, in-frame beta chains kept. Every CDR3 protein is listed once, alongside the most common genes and DNA of its rows. The sample records 500,000 or so distinct CDR3 sequences, approximately 32% of which are singletons. The top ten clones comprise 2% to 3% of the sample.

This material consisted of PBMCs from the stem cell graft donor, taken from the stem cell graft. The rearrangement combines TRBV20-1 with TRBJ2-3; the D gene could be either TRBD1 or TRBD2, each agreeing at 6 bases. This clonotype was sampled from a human donor who donated a stem cell graft to a child with aplastic anemia. The CDR3 has the sequence CSANVGGRGSDTQYF. The base sequence is TGCAGTGCTAACGTAGGGGGGAGAGGATCAGATACGCAGTATTTT.